Each of the 7 T cell receptor beta chains below was sequenced from the same sample in a study of cytomegalovirus exposure and HLA in healthy donors. Primers included in the PCR were 60 Vbeta and 13 Jbeta primers. Libraries were prepared by immunoSEQ multiplex PCR; TCRdb keeps only in-frame clonotypes and omits some of them. The sample lists about 150,000 clones; around 84% were seen once. Sequencing was done on a sample of PBMCs. The receptor source for this set is a man in his late teens or twenties in good health and CMV-seronegative.

This clone showed up just a few times. The chain recombines TRBV28 with TRBJ2-5; TRBD1 aligns across 9 bases. CDR3 length: 16 amino acids. Germline V CDR1 and CDR2: MDHEN, SYDVKM. Germline trimming cut 5 bases from V and 4 bases from J; bases unmatched to any gene: 11. This CDR3 reads CASSPWGDRAGETQYF. CDR3 nucleotides: TGTGCCAGCAGTCCATGGGGGGACAGGGCGGGAGAGACCCAGTACTTC. Combining the CDR3 with reference TRBV28 and TRBJ2-5 gives the whole variable domain DVKVTQSSRYLVKRTGEKVFLECVQDMDHENMFWYRQDPGLGLRLIYFSYDVKMKEKGDIPEGYSVSREKKERFSLILESASTNQTSMYLCASSPWGDRAGETQYFGPGTRLLVL.

This chain connects TRBV10-3 to TRBJ2-1; 11 nucleotides line up with TRBD2. V shed 0 bases, J shed 7 bases, and the junction held 5 bases outside the gene matches. CDR1 is ENHRY and CDR2 is SYGVKD in the germline V gene. The CDR3 is made up of 16 amino acids. The CDR3 protein is CAISESTTSGENEQFF. CDR3 sequence (DNA): TGTGCCATCAGTGAGTCGACGACTAGCGGGGAGAATGAGCAGTTCTTC.

This clone was seen just once. The chain combines TRBV9 with TRBJ2-1; 10 bases are shared with TRBD2. CDR3 length: 18 amino acids. J was trimmed by 1 base and V by 1 base; bases with no gene match: 8. Germline CDR1 SGDLS, CDR2 YYNGEE. CDR3 protein: CASSVRFGTSESYNEQFF. The CDR3 DNA reads TGTGCCAGCAGCGTACGCTTCGGGACTAGCGAGTCCTACAATGAGCAGTTCTTC.

The V and J genes are TRBV29-1 and TRBJ1-2; 7 nucleotides align to TRBD1. The CDR3 length is 15 residues. V shed 7 bases, J shed 7 bases, and the junction held 18 bases outside the gene matches. From germline, CDR1 is SQVTM and CDR2 ANQGSEA. This chain's CDR3 is CSAVGVGQGVGGYTF. The CDR3 DNA sequence: TGCAGCGCAGTAGGGGTGGGGCAGGGGGTCGGTGGCTACACCTTC.

In its sample, this clone was seen a few times. The V gene is TRBV7-3, the J gene TRBJ2-2, with a tentative D call TRBD1 (6 bases). The V and J ends lost 8 bases and 5 bases respectively, with 18 bases between them. CDR3 length: 15 amino acids. Germline CDR1 is SGHTA and CDR2 is FQGTGA. The CDR3 spells CASGSETGGTGELFF. The CDR3 bases are TGTGCCAGCGGGTCGGAGACAGGAGGTACCGGGGAGCTGTTTTTT.

This chain uses TRBV4-1 with TRBJ1-1, with D maybe TRBD1 (5 bases). V shed 1 base and J shed 2 bases, with 14 bases lying between them. The CDR3 is 16 amino acids. The V gene's germline CDR1 is MGHRA and CDR2 YSYEKL. The CDR3 here is CASSQVGRAINTEAFF. CDR3 bases: TGCGCCAGCAGCCAAGTGGGGCGAGCCATTAACACTGAAGCTTTCTTT.

J is TRBJ1-3 and V is TRBV27; maybe TRBD1 (5 bases). This CDR3 contains 14 residues. The germline V gene encodes CDR1 MNHEY and CDR2 SMNVEV (reference sequence). Trimming shortened V by 3 bases and J by 6 bases, and 12 bases separated the two germline ends. CDR3 in DNA: TGTGCCAGCAGTTTGGGAGGGGCGGCAAACACCATATATTTT. Translating it yields CASSLGGAANTIYF.